The entry that follows covers one T cell receptor beta chain sequence. A few counts support this clonotype. Its specific antigen is unknown. No base quality information exists; no much larger clone differs at one position. V ends up 6 bases short and J 12 bases short, with an unmatched junction base count of 11. The CDR3 runs 13 amino acids, cysteine and phenylalanine included. Kept here is only the CDR3 DNA, which spans 39 bases and is read in frame from base 1. The germline V gene (reference sequence) yields SEHNR for CDR1 and FQNEAQ for CDR2. The method behind the library was 5' RACE. TCRdb shows the sequencer as Illumina HiSeq 2000. A universal primer binding site was introduced by template switching, and a unique molecular identifier was present in the final cDNA, enabling accurate counting of TCR cDNA molecules. Specific primers in the conserved constant-segment region were used to synthesize first-strand cDNA for TCR alpha and beta chains. To control for contamination, every cDNA library carried two barcodes: a SMART-Mk sample barcode plus Illumina barcodes. Two successive PCR steps introduced TruSeq adapter sequences along with Illumina sample barcodes. TCR alpha and beta cDNA libraries were sequenced on the Illumina HiSeq platform with custom primers. The authors processed their data as follows. MiGEC processed the raw reads to extract unique molecular identifiers, while MiXCR was used to determine the CDR3 positions. For each individual, recombination models were inferred using an EM algorithm with the repgenHMM and IGoR tools. Shared clonotype analysis was performed with the tcR package in R, normalizing sharing by the product of cloneset sizes. To study raw recombination free of thymic and clonal selection effects, out-of-frame nonproductive sequences were analyzed. Using fastp at Q25 and MiXCR, TCRdb reprocessed the public reads and kept productive beta chains. Identical CDR3 protein sequences are pooled into one entry, listed with their most common genes and DNA. TCRdb, not the authors, supplied the V and J calls. A total of approximately 600,000 distinct CDR3 sequences appear in this sample, about 7% of them only once. The top ten constitute around 1.6% of the sample.

All donors were healthy Caucasians. The twin cohort consisted of three pairs of female monozygotic twins, all aged about 18 to 29 years. The RNA used for TCR libraries was isolated from peripheral blood mononuclear cells. This specimen comes from a study of identical twins listed by TCRdb under 2016. Study-level background: To test whether fetal clonotypes persist, the study used deep sequencing on TCR alpha and beta repertoires from monozygotic twins, unrelated adults of various ages, and cord blood. To rule out contamination, the twin experiments were replicated at different times with different library preparation protocols.

The research as a whole found: Zero-insertion analyses could be partly confounded by invariant T cells such as MAIT and iNKT, though diverse VJ usage argued against such confounding for most clonotypes. Conclusions relied on cross-sectional statistical analysis, since the same donors could not be followed over many years. In monozygotic twins, recombination models systematically underestimated out-of-frame TCR alpha sharing, but the models matched the sharing seen between unrelated individuals. Excess twin sharing in beta out-of-frame sequences was weaker because fewer shared sequences lowered the signal-to-noise ratio. Abundant cord blood beta clonotypes had fewer insertions, young adult naive repertoires showed a similar but weaker trend, and memory repertoires showed no such trend. Compared with coincidental sharing between unrelated individuals, out-of-frame TCR alpha sequences shared between twins had an excess of sequences with low generation probability.

This sample was also put to use in a study of yellow fever vaccine responses in identical twins. The second paper states: The T cell response to vaccination in identical twins was reported by the authors to appear partly convergent and partly personalized. Focusing on identical twins, the study followed the T cell clones that responded to the vaccine, and did so with precision.

This clonotype was obtained from a young woman in good health. The sequenced sample was PBMCs. The sequence links TRBV7-9 to TRBJ1-5; 7 bases in the junction line up with TRBD1. The DNA reads TGTGCCAGCAGTCCCCCCACAGGGGAGGACCAGCATTTT. Its coded protein is CASSPPTGEDQHF.